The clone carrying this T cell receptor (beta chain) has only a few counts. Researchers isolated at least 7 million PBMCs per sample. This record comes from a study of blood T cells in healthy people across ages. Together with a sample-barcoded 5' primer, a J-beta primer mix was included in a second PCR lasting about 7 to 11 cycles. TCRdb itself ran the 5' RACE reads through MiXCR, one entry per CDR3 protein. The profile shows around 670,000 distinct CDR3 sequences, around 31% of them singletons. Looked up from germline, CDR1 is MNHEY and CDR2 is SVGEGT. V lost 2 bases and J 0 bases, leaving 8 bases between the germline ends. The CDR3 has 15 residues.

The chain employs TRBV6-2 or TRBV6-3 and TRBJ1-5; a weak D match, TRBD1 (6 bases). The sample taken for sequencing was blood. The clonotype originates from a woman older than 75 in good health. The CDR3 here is CASSYGQTSNQPQHF. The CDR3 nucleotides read TGTGCCAGCAGTTACGGACAGACTAGCAATCAGCCCCAGCATTTT.